Sequencing of this TCR beta chain was carried out in a study of shared T cell receptors in the human thymus. Using immunoSEQ multiplex PCR, the repertoire was profiled, and TCRdb retains in-frame clones only, with some absent. The sample lists more than 550,000 clones, 80% to 90% occurring once. Germline V gene lookup returns CDR1 MGHRA and CDR2 YSYEKL. Trimming at V came to 5 bases and at J to 0 bases, leaving 16 bases not matched to a gene. The CDR3 contains 20 residues. These data were also filed under a second study, of human thymus T cells.

The chain combines TRBV4-1 with TRBJ2-1; 10 nucleotides align to TRBD2. Sequenced sample: thymocytes. This receptor was identified in a boy in the first two years of life with a congenital heart defect. CDR3 bases: TGCGCCAGCAGCAAAAGACTAGCGGGCTCGGATACAGGCTCCTACAATGAGCAGTTCTTC. Translated: CASSKRLAGSDTGSYNEQFF.